One sample yielded the 9 T cell receptor beta chains listed below, sequenced in a study of T cell repertoires in cytomegalovirus infection. TCRdb re-analysed the reads in MiXCR, keeping a single row per CDR3 protein. This sample has 250,000 or so distinct CDR3 sequences, with around an eighth found just once. Input material: PBMCs. These receptors were taken from a human donor in good health (CMV status not recorded). Some clones in this sample may be carry-over from other donors' samples.

This clonotype was detected ten times or more. The chain has TRBV28 and TRBJ1-6, with 7 nucleotides matching TRBD1. J gave up 11 bases and V 6 bases, and 13 bases lay outside the gene matches. This CDR3 region has 15 residues. Germline CDR1 MDHEN, CDR2 SYDVKM. The CDR3 is CASSKGQLDSAPLHF. Here the CDR3 DNA reads TGTGCCAGCAGCAAGGGACAGTTGGACAGCGCACCCCTCCACTTT.

The chain is built from TRBV29-1 and TRBJ2-5, with 8 bases identical to TRBD1. The CDR3 length is 15 residues. Germline V gene lookup returns CDR1 SQVTM and CDR2 ANQGSEA. The V segment lost 7 bases and the J segment 3 bases; nucleotides outside the gene matches: 13. The CDR3 protein is CSASRDDRGKETQYF. The CDR3 nucleotides are TGCAGCGCCTCCCGGGACGACAGGGGTAAAGAGACCCAGTACTTC.

This clonotype was seen many times. The chain carries TRBV7-2 and TRBJ1-4, with D unresolved. Looked up from germline, CDR1 is SGHTA and CDR2 is FQGNSA. Trimming left V 4 bases short and J 8 bases short, with 11 bases between. This CDR3 comprises 13 residues. CDR3 amino acids: CASSSGPEEKLFF. The CDR3 DNA follows: TGTGCCAGCAGCTCGGGCCCGGAGGAAAAACTGTTTTTT.

This clonotype was seen ten or more times. The chain combines TRBV7-2 with TRBJ1-4; D is unclear. The ends were cut back, 5 bases at V and 3 bases at J, with 13 bases in the middle. The CDR3 runs 15 residues. Germline V lookup: CDR1 SGHTA, CDR2 FQGNSA. The CDR3 spells CASSLEGVANEKLFF. The CDR3 coding sequence is TGTGCCAGCAGCCTCGAGGGTGTTGCTAATGAAAAACTGTTTTTT.

This clonotype was detected ten times or more. This chain uses TRBV7-2 with TRBJ1-2, with 8 bases aligning to TRBD1. The CDR3 runs to 13 residues. Per the germline V gene, CDR1 is SGHTA and CDR2 is FQGNSA. V dropped 5 bases and J dropped 4; count of bases not matched to a gene: 3. In nucleotides, the CDR3 is TGTGCCAGCAGCCCGGACAGGGTCTATGGCTACACCTTC. The encoded protein is CASSPDRVYGYTF. The whole variable domain, filled in from reference TRBV7-2 and TRBJ1-2, reads GAGVSQSPSNKVTEKGKDVELRCDPISGHTALYWYRQSLGQGLEFLIYFQGNSAPDKSGLPSDRFSAERTGGSVSTLTIQRTQQEDSAVYLCASSPDRVYGYTFGSGTRLTVV.

This clonotype was detected ten times or more. V gene TRBV12-3 or TRBV12-4 combines with J gene TRBJ2-1, with 13 bases identical to TRBD2. The V segment lost 6 bases and the J segment 15 bases; nucleotides outside the gene matches: 5. CDR3 length: 12 amino acids. CDR3 sequence reads: CASSLGLAGAFF. The CDR3 DNA is TGTGCCAGCAGCCTCGGACTAGCGGGAGCGTTCTTC.

This clonotype was counted many times. The V gene is TRBV7-3, the J gene TRBJ2-6; D unclear. The V end was cut by 4 bases, the J end by 1 base, with 5 bases between. The CDR3 is made up of 14 amino acids. Germline assignment: CDR1 SGHTA and CDR2 FQGTGA. The CDR3 nucleotides read TGTGCCAGCAGCTCCTCTTCTGGGGCCAACGTCCTGACTTTC. It translates to CASSSSSGANVLTF.

This clonotype was detected many times. The chain recombines TRBV6-2 or TRBV6-3 with TRBJ2-3; 10 bases agree with TRBD2. The CDR3 sequence is 14 residues long. V trimming: 7 bases; J trimming: 6 bases; junction bases outside the gene matches: 7. In germline, CDR1 is MNHEY, CDR2 SVGEGT. CDR3 in DNA: TGTGCCAGCACCAACCCGGGACTAGCGGATACGCAGTATTTT. This sequence encodes CASTNPGLADTQYF.

The CDR3 is CASSLATENTEAFF. CDR3 DNA: TGTGCCAGCAGCCTCGCGACAGAGAACACTGAAGCTTTCTTT. The J gene is TRBJ1-1, the V gene TRBV7-9; a weak D match, TRBD1 (5 bases). Germline assignment: CDR1 SEHNR and CDR2 FQNEAQ (reference sequence). With 5 bases removed from V and 1 base from J, the gap between germline ends came to 11 bases. CDR3 length equals 14 residues.